These 30 T cell receptor beta chains were sequenced from one sample in a study of PD-L1 blockade in urothelial cancer. Specified time point: peripheral blood 6 weeks after treatment start. The method was immunoSEQ multiplex PCR; TCRdb's version includes in-frame clones alone and lacks a portion of them. The sample lists about 120,000 clones, approximately 85% seen once, with approximately 2.4% in the top ten. The specimen comprised PBMCs, sampled around atezolizumab (anti-PD-L1) treatment. Receptors were obtained from a man aged 45-65 years with urothelial cancer.

In regard to this clone: The sample has other DNA sequences that encode this CDR3 too. V gene TRBV27 combines with J gene TRBJ2-7, with 10 bases aligning to TRBD2. CDR1 and CDR2 from the germline V gene are MNHEY and SMNVEV (reference sequence). With V trimmed by 5 bases and J by 0 bases, 4 bases remained unmatched. The CDR3 is made up of 15 amino acids. The CDR3: CASSLSGRSSYEQYF. For the CDR3, the DNA is TGTGCCAGCAGTCTTAGCGGGAGGAGCTCCTACGAGCAGTACTTC.

V gene TRBV5-1 combines with J gene TRBJ1-1; the D gene is possibly TRBD1 (6 bases). In germline, CDR1 is SGHRS, CDR2 YFSETQ. V was trimmed by 7 bases and J by 1 base, leaving 14 bases between them. This CDR3 contains 14 residues. Here the CDR3 reads CASAGAIGNTEAFF. CDR3 DNA sequence: TGCGCCAGCGCAGGGGCGATTGGGAACACTGAAGCTTTCTTT. Full variable domain (remainder filled in from reference TRBV5-1 and TRBJ1-1): KAGVTQTPRYLIKTRGQQVTLSCSPISGHRSVSWYQQTPGQGLQFLFEYFSETQRNKGNFPGRFSGRQFSNSRSEMNVSTLELGDSALYLCASAGAIGNTEAFFGQGTRLTVV.

This chain uses TRBV2 with TRBJ1-2, with D maybe TRBD1 (6 bases). This CDR3 has 17 residues. The germline gives CDR1 SNHLY, CDR2 FYNNEI. The V and J ends lost 3 bases and 4 bases respectively, with 21 bases between them. This chain's CDR3 is CASSDGQGYGQFYGYTF. The DNA for the CDR3 is TGTGCCAGCAGTGATGGGCAGGGGTACGGACAATTCTATGGCTACACCTTC.

The CDR3 bases are TGTGCCAGCAGTTTACCTGCGACTAGCGGGAGAAGTTTGGCCTACGAGCAGTACTTC. This encodes CASSLPATSGRSLAYEQYF. This chain links TRBV28 with TRBJ2-7; 12 bases are a match to TRBD2. V lost 2 bases and J lost 2; bases outside the gene matches: 13. From germline, CDR1 is MDHEN and CDR2 SYDVKM. The CDR3 has 19 residues.

The chain couples TRBV18 to TRBJ1-1, with D uncertain. Per the germline V gene, CDR1 is KGHSH and CDR2 is LQKENI. The CDR3 sequence is 15 residues long. V was trimmed by 3 bases and J by 0 bases, leaving 11 bases between them. The CDR3 coding sequence is TGTGCCAGCTCACCGAGCGGTGGACTGAACACTGAAGCTTTCTTT. It specifies CASSPSGGLNTEAFF. Filled out from reference TRBV18 and TRBJ1-1, the complete variable domain reads NAGVMQNPRHLVRRRGQEARLRCSPMKGHSHVYWYRQLPEEGLKFMVYLQKENIIDESGMPKERFSAEFPKEGPSILRIQQVVRGDSAAYFCASSPSGGLNTEAFFGQGTRLTVV.

The chain recombines TRBV30 with TRBJ1-3; D may be TRBD1 (6 bases). V was pared by 0 bases and J by 7 bases, with 10 bases between. The CDR3 runs 13 residues. Looked up from germline, CDR1 is GTSNPN and CDR2 is SVGIG (reference sequence). CDR3 DNA: TGTGCCTGGAGTGTACAGGGACCTAACACCATATATTTT. Protein product: CAWSVQGPNTIYF.

This chain connects TRBV7-6 to TRBJ1-1; possible D gene TRBD1, 5 bases. This CDR3 is built from 15 residues. Looked up from germline, CDR1 is SGHVS and CDR2 is FNYEAQ. V was clipped by 1 base and J by 4 bases, with 13 bases between them. The CDR3 nucleotides read TGTGCCAGCAGCTTAGGGTCAGGGCCGGGCACTGAAGCTTTCTTT. This encodes CASSLGSGPGTEAFF.

Only a few counts were recorded for this clone. The chain combines TRBV6-5 with TRBJ1-6; the match to TRBD1 covers 7 bases. The CDR3 has 14 residues. Losses at the gene ends were 0 bases for V and 16 bases for J; bases not matched to a gene: 9. From germline, CDR1 is MNHEY and CDR2 SVGAGI. DNA of the CDR3: TGTGCCAGCAGTTACTCCCGACCATCAGGGGGACTCCACTTT. It codes for CASSYSRPSGGLHF.

V and J are TRBV2 and TRBJ2-4; TRBD2 agrees at 11 bases. The CDR3 has 16 amino acids. CDR1 is SNHLY and CDR2 is FYNNEI in the germline V gene. J gave up 1 base and V 6 bases, and 5 bases lay outside the gene matches. The CDR3 DNA is TGTGCCAGCAGAGGGGCTAGCGGGAGGGCCAAAAACATTCAGTACTTC. Protein: CASRGASGRAKNIQYF.

CDR3 sequence reads: CASSVVEGVAGELFF. In DNA, the CDR3 is TGTGCCAGCAGCGTAGTGGAGGGAGTGGCCGGGGAGCTGTTTTTT. V and J are TRBV9 and TRBJ2-2; D is perhaps TRBD2 (6 bases). Germline V gives CDR1 SGDLS, CDR2 YYNGEE. The ends were cut back, 0 bases at V and 6 bases at J, with 12 bases in the middle. The CDR3 loop spans 15 amino acids.

To note about this clone: The sample holds other DNA sequences that translate to the same CDR3. This sequence joins TRBV5-1 and TRBJ2-5, with 7 bases identical to TRBD2. V lost 4 bases and J lost 5; bases outside the gene matches: 2. Germline CDR1 reads SGHRS; CDR2 reads YFSETQ. This CDR3 has 12 amino acids. The chain's CDR3 is CASSPGGETQYF. CDR3 sequence (DNA): TGCGCCAGCAGCCCCGGGGGGGAGACCCAGTACTTC.

This clone turned up a few times. The chain employs TRBV7-8 and TRBJ2-7; 13 bases match TRBD2. This CDR3 is 17 amino acids long. The V segment lost 5 bases and the J segment 0 bases; nucleotides outside the gene matches: 7. The germline V gene encodes CDR1 SGHVS and CDR2 FQNEAQ. CDR3 sequence: CASSRGTSGTLSYEQYF. In DNA, the CDR3 is TGTGCCAGCAGCCGCGGGACTAGCGGGACCCTCTCCTACGAGCAGTACTTC.

In this sample, this clone turned up a few times. V usage is TRBV2 and J usage is TRBJ2-7; a weak D match, TRBD2 (6 bases). Germline assignment: CDR1 SNHLY and CDR2 FYNNEI. The CDR3 runs to 14 residues. V gave up 0 bases and J gave up 10 bases, with 16 bases separating them. DNA for the CDR3: TGTGCCAGCAGTGAAGCAGGCGGGGAACGATTACAGTACTTC. Translated, it gives CASSEAGGERLQYF.

This sequence joins TRBV5-1 and TRBJ2-7; D not resolved. The CDR3 is made up of 12 amino acids. CDR1 is SGHRS, CDR2 YFSETQ, per germline. Deletions cut 0 bases from V and 4 bases from J, with 5 bases between. CDR3 amino acids: CASSLVLYEQYF. As DNA, the CDR3 is TGCGCCAGCAGCTTGGTTCTGTACGAGCAGTACTTC.

The J gene is TRBJ1-2, the V gene TRBV28; D gene unclear. CDR1 and CDR2 from the germline V gene are MDHEN and SYDVKM. CDR3 length: 15 residues. V gave up 2 bases and J gave up 3 bases, with 13 bases separating them. In DNA, the CDR3 is TGTGCCAGCAGTTTAATCAGTCGAAGTGACTATGGCTACACCTTC. The encoded protein is CASSLISRSDYGYTF.

The J gene is TRBJ1-2, the V gene TRBV28; D not resolved. From germline, CDR1 is MDHEN and CDR2 SYDVKM. Between the trimmed V and J ends, which lost 1 base and 8 bases, there was a span of 11 bases. This CDR3 contains 13 residues. As DNA, the CDR3 is TGTGCCAGCAGTTTATTCGGGCCGGGGGGCTACACCTTC. Its translation is CASSLFGPGGYTF.

The genes are TRBV11-2 and TRBJ2-7; 11 positions agree with TRBD2. The length of the CDR3 is 16 residues. Per germline, CDR1 SGHAT and CDR2 FQNNGV. V was pared by 1 base and J by 3 bases, with 5 bases of the junction left unmatched. CDR3 DNA: TGTGCCAGCAGCTTAGGCGGGGGACTAGCGGACTACGAGCAGTACTTC. Translating gives CASSLGGGLADYEQYF. Drawing the rest from reference TRBV11-2 and TRBJ2-7, the complete variable domain is EAGVAQSPRYKIIEKRQSVAFWCNPISGHATLYWYQQILGQGPKLLIQFQNNGVVDDSQLPKDRFSAERLKGVDSTLKIQPAKLEDSAVYLCASSLGGGLADYEQYFGPGTRLTVT.

This clone appeared a single time. The gene calls are TRBV6-1 and TRBJ1-2; D gene ambiguous. This CDR3 is 14 amino acids long. V shed 6 bases and J shed 4 bases, with 15 bases lying between them. The germline V gene encodes CDR1 MNHNS and CDR2 SASEGT. The CDR3 bases are TGTGCCAGCAGCTACGATGGGAGGAGCTATGGCTACACCTTC. This sequence encodes CASSYDGRSYGYTF.

The chain is built from TRBV29-1 and TRBJ1-2, with D possibly matching TRBD1 (5 bases). V lost 7 bases, J lost 0 bases, and 18 bases lay in between. Germline assignment: CDR1 SQVTM and CDR2 ANQGSEA. The CDR3 has 15 amino acids. This chain's CDR3 is CSEHHHRRPNYGYTF. As DNA, the CDR3 is TGCAGCGAACACCATCACAGGAGACCTAACTATGGCTACACCTTC.

The rearrangement links TRBV7-9 to TRBJ2-3, with D hard to call. V was cut by 1 base and J by 6 bases, with 11 bases left in between. CDR3 length: 14 amino acids. Germline V gene data show CDR1 as SEHNR and CDR2 as FQNEAQ (reference sequence). The CDR3 DNA follows: TGTGCCAGCAGCTTAGTAGGCCTAGAGGATACGCAGTATTTT. This encodes CASSLVGLEDTQYF.

This clone was seen a single time. The CDR3 region is CTSSPPHEQYF. The DNA for the CDR3 is TGCACCAGCAGCCCTCCCCACGAGCAGTACTTC. The chain employs TRBV1 and TRBJ2-7; the D call in the table, TRBD2, was not verified against the DNA. TRBV1 is marked as a pseudogene. The CDR3 length is 11 residues.

The CDR3 loop reads CASSAYRDRLLAGELFF. In nucleotides, the CDR3 is TGTGCCAGCAGCGCCTACCGGGACAGGTTGTTGGCCGGGGAGCTGTTTTTT. This sequence joins TRBV7-9 and TRBJ2-2; TRBD1 matches at 8 bases. Germline trimming cut 5 bases from V and 6 bases from J; bases unmatched to any gene: 14. From germline, CDR1 is SEHNR and CDR2 FQNEAQ (reference sequence). The CDR3 is made up of 17 amino acids. The variable domain in full, completed from reference TRBV7-9 and TRBJ2-2, reads DTGVSQNPRHKITKRGQNVTFRCDPISEHNRLYWYRQTLGQGPEFLTYFQNEAQLEKSRLLSDRFSAERPKGSFSTLEIQRTEQGDSAMYLCASSAYRDRLLAGELFFGEGSRLTVL.

The chain is built from TRBV7-3 and TRBJ2-3, with 7 bases lining up with TRBD2. The CDR3 is 15 amino acids. The germline V gene encodes CDR1 SGHTA and CDR2 FQGTGA. V gave up 3 bases and J gave up 3 bases; unmatched junction bases: 6. In DNA, the CDR3 is TGTGCCAGCAGCTTGGCGGGAGTGAGTACAGATACGCAGTATTTT. This encodes CASSLAGVSTDTQYF.

V gene TRBV11-3 combines with J gene TRBJ2-5, with a tentative D call TRBD2 (6 bases). Germline V CDR1 and CDR2: SGHNT, YENEEA. V was trimmed by 1 base and J by 5 bases, leaving 14 bases between them. This CDR3 has 15 residues. The chain's CDR3 is CASSLGPVGGETQYF. CDR3 in DNA: TGTGCCAGCAGCTTAGGCCCAGTGGGAGGCGAGACCCAGTACTTC.

The V and J genes are TRBV7-3 and TRBJ2-1, with 14 bases aligning to TRBD2. Losses at the gene ends were 5 bases for V and 6 bases for J; bases not matched to a gene: 6. The CDR3 extends over 16 amino acids. Germline V lookup: CDR1 SGHTA, CDR2 FQGTGA. The CDR3 loop is CASSPMTSGRVNEQFF. CDR3 DNA sequence: TGTGCCAGCAGCCCTATGACTAGCGGGAGGGTCAATGAGCAGTTCTTC. Drawing the rest from reference TRBV7-3 and TRBJ2-1, the complete variable domain is GAGVSQTPSNKVTEKGKYVELRCDPISGHTALYWYRQSLGQGPEFLIYFQGTGAADDSGLPNDRFFAVRPEGSVSTLKIQRTERGDSAVYLCASSPMTSGRVNEQFFGPGTRLTVL.

This chain connects TRBV7-2 to TRBJ2-1, with D possibly being TRBD1 (5 bases). Looked up from germline, CDR1 is SGHTA and CDR2 is FQGNSA. Trimming took 2 bases from V and 9 from J, leaving 11 bases between them. CDR3 size: 13 residues. CDR3: CASSLQGRSEQFF. The CDR3 region has the DNA TGTGCCAGCAGCTTACAGGGTCGGAGTGAGCAGTTCTTC.

This clone was picked up a small number of times. This chain connects TRBV7-2 to TRBJ1-6, with unresolved D. The CDR3 length is 15 residues. V lost 0 bases, J lost 11 bases, and 14 bases lay in between. From germline, CDR1 is SGHTA and CDR2 FQGNSA. The DNA of the CDR3 is TGTGCCAGCAGCTTAGCGGATTGGGCCACTCCACCCCTCCACTTT. Translating it yields CASSLADWATPPLHF.

The genes are TRBV5-4 and TRBJ2-1; 8 bases match TRBD2. Per the germline V gene, CDR1 is SGHNT and CDR2 is YYREEE (reference sequence). Unmatched junction bases numbered 10, after V lost 4 bases and J lost 7 bases. The CDR3 is made up of 15 amino acids. CDR3 protein: CASSKTSAPSNEQFF. CDR3 coding DNA: TGTGCCAGCAGCAAGACTAGCGCGCCGTCAAATGAGCAGTTCTTC.

V usage is TRBV28 and J usage is TRBJ1-2, with 7 bases lining up with TRBD1. V shed 11 bases and J 4 bases; nucleotides not matched to a gene: 4. This CDR3 region has 11 residues. Per germline, CDR1 MDHEN and CDR2 SYDVKM. CDR3 protein: CAGGQSYGYTF. In nucleotides, the CDR3 is TGTGCCGGGGGACAGAGCTATGGCTACACCTTC.

In its sample, this clone was seen once. V is TRBV27 and J is TRBJ2-7; no reliable D call. Germline CDR1 is MNHEY and CDR2 is SMNVEV (reference sequence). This CDR3 is built from 13 residues. The V gene lost 5 bases and the J gene lost 0 bases, with 8 bases spanning the gap. Written as DNA, the CDR3 is TGTGCCAGCAGTCCCACGCGCTCCTACGAGCAGTACTTC. Its protein product is CASSPTRSYEQYF.